The rows below give T cell receptor beta chains drawn from one sample of a study of T cell responses to AZD1222 COVID-19 vaccine. The table came from immunoSEQ multiplex PCR; TCRdb's copy has only in-frame clones and leaves some out. The sample carries about 130,000 clones, about 85% recorded once. Here the sequenced sample was peripheral blood, taken on day 0 of AZD1222 vaccination. These receptor sequences come from an adult in good health. Both conserved end residues are part of each CDR3. The order of the fields is J gene, V gene, D gene, CDR3 length, clone size, CDR3 protein, CDR3 DNA. The D gene is left open where the match is weak. Clone size is stated in some rows and not others, as once, few, many or a class when expanded.

J gene: TRBJ2-2; V gene: TRBV18; D gene: TRBD1; CDR3 length: 16; clone size: -; CDR3 protein: CASSLFLEGAAGELFF; CDR3 DNA: TGTGCCAGCTCCCTTTTTCTCGAGGGGGCTGCCGGGGAGCTGTTTTTT
J gene: TRBJ2-7; V gene: TRBV15; D gene: -; CDR3 length: 15; clone size: -; CDR3 protein: CATSRDPSGPYEQYF; CDR3 DNA: TGTGCCACCAGCAGAGATCCCTCAGGACCCTACGAGCAGTACTTC
J gene: TRBJ1-6; V gene: TRBV3-1/TRBV3-2; D gene: TRBD1; CDR3 length: 15; clone size: -; CDR3 protein: CASSLGQGDNSPLHF; CDR3 DNA: TGTGCCAGCAGCCTTGGACAGGGGGATAATTCACCCCTCCACTTT
J gene: TRBJ2-5; V gene: TRBV25-1; D gene: -; CDR3 length: 14; clone size: -; CDR3 protein: CASSSRTVGETQYF; CDR3 DNA: TGTGCCAGCAGTTCTCGGACAGTTGGAGAGACCCAGTACTTC
J gene: TRBJ1-2; V gene: TRBV28; D gene: -; CDR3 length: 14; clone size: -; CDR3 protein: CASSFSGGNYGYTF; CDR3 DNA: TGTGCCAGCAGTTTCTCAGGCGGAAACTATGGCTACACCTTC
J gene: TRBJ1-6; V gene: TRBV4-1; D gene: TRBD1; CDR3 length: 16; clone size: -; CDR3 protein: CASSQEGRGLGSPLHF; CDR3 DNA: TGCGCCAGCAGCCAAGAAGGAAGGGGGCTGGGTTCACCCCTCCACTTT
J gene: TRBJ1-1; V gene: TRBV7-3; D gene: -; CDR3 length: 14; clone size: once; CDR3 protein: CASRQAGSNTEAFF; CDR3 DNA: TGTGCCAGCAGGCAGGCAGGGTCGAACACTGAAGCTTTCTTT
J gene: TRBJ1-5; V gene: TRBV13; D gene: -; CDR3 length: 15; clone size: once; CDR3 protein: CASSLGTGDNQPQHF; CDR3 DNA: TGTGCCAGCAGCTTAGGGACAGGCGACAATCAGCCCCAGCATTTT
J gene: TRBJ2-7; V gene: TRBV19; D gene: TRBD2; CDR3 length: 14; clone size: -; CDR3 protein: CASSILAGPYEQYF; CDR3 DNA: TGTGCCAGTAGTATACTAGCGGGGCCCTACGAGCAGTACTTC
J gene: TRBJ2-5; V gene: TRBV14; D gene: TRBD2; CDR3 length: 18; clone size: -; CDR3 protein: CASSQGLLAGGTQETQYF; CDR3 DNA: TGTGCCAGCAGCCAAGGGCTACTAGCGGGGGGGACCCAAGAGACCCAGTACTTC
J gene: TRBJ2-7; V gene: TRBV14; D gene: TRBD2; CDR3 length: 14; clone size: -; CDR3 protein: CASSREGPPYEQYF; CDR3 DNA: TGTGCCAGCAGCCGGGAGGGCCCCCCCTACGAGCAGTACTTC
J gene: TRBJ2-7; V gene: TRBV7-2; D gene: -; CDR3 length: 11; clone size: -; CDR3 protein: CASSDSYEQYF; CDR3 DNA: TGTGCCAGCAGCGACTCCTACGAGCAGTACTTC
J gene: TRBJ1-2; V gene: TRBV24-1; D gene: TRBD1; CDR3 length: 15; clone size: -; CDR3 protein: CATSDGQGRDYGYTF; CDR3 DNA: TGTGCCACCAGTGATGGACAGGGTCGGGACTATGGCTACACCTTC
J gene: TRBJ1-1; V gene: TRBV5-1; D gene: -; CDR3 length: 13; clone size: -; CDR3 protein: CASSPGQNTEAFF; CDR3 DNA: TGCGCCAGCAGCCCGGGACAGAACACTGAAGCTTTCTTT
J gene: TRBJ1-2; V gene: TRBV6-5; D gene: -; CDR3 length: 16; clone size: -; CDR3 protein: CASSLEPTPFNYGYTF; CDR3 DNA: TGTGCCAGCAGTTTGGAACCGACACCTTTTAACTATGGCTACACCTTC
J gene: TRBJ1-5; V gene: TRBV5-6; D gene: TRBD1; CDR3 length: 15; clone size: -; CDR3 protein: CASSPDRATDQPQHF; CDR3 DNA: TGTGCCAGCAGCCCAGACAGGGCAACTGATCAGCCCCAGCATTTT
J gene: TRBJ2-7; V gene: TRBV5-1; D gene: -; CDR3 length: 14; clone size: -; CDR3 protein: CASSLGQEAYEQYF; CDR3 DNA: TGCGCCAGCAGCTTGGGGCAGGAGGCCTACGAGCAGTACTTC